Below are 13 T cell receptor beta chains sequenced from a single sample in a study of T-cell memory formation after mild COVID-19. TCRdb used MiXCR to reprocess the 5' RACE reads, holding one entry per CDR3 protein. Found here are about 400,000 distinct CDR3 sequences, roughly 15% of them singletons; the top ten hold about 22%. The specimen sequenced was PBMCs or a T cell subset sorted from them (not recorded which). The receptors come from a man younger than 30 who had mild COVID-19 (a few samples of this study predate the infection). Cell type and time point are not known.

This clonotype was counted between two and nine times. The genes are TRBV6-2 or TRBV6-3 and TRBJ2-7, with D possibly being TRBD2 (6 bases). In germline, CDR1 is MNHEY, CDR2 SVGEGT. CDR3 length: 14 amino acids. The V end was cut by 8 bases, the J end by 0 bases, with 14 bases between. As DNA, the CDR3 is TGTGCCAGCCTCCGGGACTTCTACTCCTACGAGCAGTACTTC. This encodes CASLRDFYSYEQYF.

This clonotype was counted at least ten times. The genes are TRBV7-2 and TRBJ2-3, with 10 nucleotides matching TRBD2. Unmatched junction bases numbered 9, after V lost 5 bases and J lost 4 bases. The CDR3 runs 16 residues. Germline CDR1 reads SGHTA; CDR2 reads FQGNSA. The DNA of the CDR3 is TGTGCCAGCAGCCGAGCTAGCGGGGGAGGGGCAGATACGCAGTATTTT. Its protein is CASSRASGGGADTQYF.

In this sample, this clonotype turned up a few times. The V call is TRBV20-1, the J call TRBJ2-5; possible D gene TRBD2, 6 bases. V shed 4 bases and J shed 1 base, with 13 bases lying between them. Germline V gene sequence: CDR1 DFQATT, CDR2 SNEGSKA (reference sequence). This CDR3 has 14 amino acids. The CDR3 nucleotides read TGCAGTGCTAATTCCGGGGGAATCCAAGAGACCCAGTACTTC. This codes for CSANSGGIQETQYF.

Only a few counts were recorded for this clonotype. V and J are TRBV9 and TRBJ1-1; D not certain. Trimming stripped 0 bases from V and 1 base from J, with 7 bases between. There are 14 residues in the CDR3. Germline V gives CDR1 SGDLS, CDR2 YYNGEE. The CDR3 DNA sequence: TGTGCCAGCAGCGTAGGTCCGGCGAACACTGAAGCTTTCTTT. Translating gives CASSVGPANTEAFF.

This clonotype has a handful of counts. No DNA is shown, since the ends of the CDR3 on it are uncertain; the CDR3 is the one TCRdb lists. This chain joins TRBV2 and TRBJ1-1; whether TRBD1, the table's D call, matches the DNA was not checked. Germline values: CDR1 SNHLY, CDR2 FYNNEI. Including both end residues, the CDR3 is 11 amino acids long. The CDR3 is CASILGPQAFF.

The genes are TRBV18 and TRBJ2-5; 7 nucleotides agree with TRBD1. This CDR3 is built from 14 residues. Looked up from germline, CDR1 is KGHSH and CDR2 is LQKENI. V gave up 6 bases and J gave up 5 bases; unmatched junction bases: 9. The CDR3 spells CASSPQGDTETQYF. CDR3 in DNA: TGTGCCAGCTCGCCTCAGGGGGACACGGAGACCCAGTACTTC.

There are many counts of this clonotype. J is TRBJ2-3 and V is TRBV4-1, with D uncertain. The CDR3 spans 15 residues. Germline CDR1 reads MGHRA; CDR2 reads YSYEKL. Trimming shortened V by 1 base and J by 0 bases, and 8 bases separated the two germline ends. The CDR3 nucleotides are TGCGCCAGCAGCCAAGTTTATACTAGCACAGATACGCAGTATTTT. Its translation: CASSQVYTSTDTQYF.

This clonotype was observed a handful of times. V and J are TRBV7-2 and TRBJ2-3; 8 bases are shared with TRBD2. The CDR3 runs to 14 residues. Germline V gene lookup returns CDR1 SGHTA and CDR2 FQGNSA. After removal of 8 bases from V and 1 base from J, the junction contained 5 bases not matched to a gene. The CDR3 region has the DNA TGTGCCAGCGGACGAGCGGGGGGCACAGATACGCAGTATTTT. It yields the protein CASGRAGGTDTQYF. The full variable domain, with the rest looked up from reference TRBV7-2 and TRBJ2-3, is GAGVSQSPSNKVTEKGKDVELRCDPISGHTALYWYRQSLGQGLEFLIYFQGNSAPDKSGLPSDRFSAERTGGSVSTLTIQRTQQEDSAVYLCASGRAGGTDTQYFGPGTRLTVL.

The J gene is TRBJ2-7, the V gene TRBV7-9, with TRBD2 matching 10 bases. V lost 5 bases to trimming and J lost 0 bases; unmatched junction nucleotides: 4. The CDR3 is 15 residues long. Germline V gene lookup returns CDR1 SEHNR and CDR2 FQNEAQ (reference sequence). CDR3: CASSLSGGSSYEQYV. As DNA, the CDR3 is TGTGCCAGCAGCCTTAGCGGGGGGAGCTCCTACGAGCAGTACGTC.

The CDR3 loop is CASRGPPRPQHF. The CDR3 DNA sequence: TGTGCCAGCAGGGGTCCCCCCCGGCCCCAGCATTTT. V usage is TRBV27 and J usage is TRBJ1-5; D ambiguous. This CDR3 contains 12 residues. V lost 6 bases and J 9 bases, leaving 12 bases between the germline ends. CDR1 and CDR2 (germline): MNHEY, SMNVEV (reference sequence).

This sequence joins TRBV5-1 and TRBJ1-1; 7 bases agree with TRBD1. From germline, CDR1 is SGHRS and CDR2 YFSETQ. The CDR3 sequence is 17 residues long. The J segment lost 4 bases and the V segment lost 2 bases, leaving 14 bases of the junction unmatched. CDR3 bases: TGCGCCAGCAGCTTCGGGACAGAACGGAGCTTGAGCACTGAAGCTTTCTTT. Its protein is CASSFGTERSLSTEAFF.

This clonotype was detected a few times. This chain uses TRBV29-1 with TRBJ2-3, with TRBD1 matching over 8 bases. Germline V gives CDR1 SQVTM, CDR2 ANQGSEA. V lost 6 bases, J lost 2 bases, and 7 bases stayed unmatched. This CDR3 is built from 14 residues. Written as DNA, the CDR3 is TGCAGCGTCGAGGGGACAGGACTCACAGATACGCAGTATTTT. This sequence encodes CSVEGTGLTDTQYF.

This rearrangement joins TRBV18 to TRBJ1-1; D possibly corresponds to TRBD1 (6 bases). This CDR3 is 13 amino acids long. Germline loops: CDR1 KGHSH, CDR2 LQKENI. V lost 3 bases and J lost 5, with 10 bases in between. The CDR3 sequence: CASSPLGGTEAFF. CDR3 in DNA: TGTGCCAGCTCACCCCTAGGGGGAACTGAAGCTTTCTTT.